Following are 20 T cell receptor beta chains from one sample sequenced in a study of cytomegalovirus exposure and HLA in healthy donors. Sequenced by immunoSEQ multiplex PCR; TCRdb stores in-frame clones only, minus some. Found here are about 360,000 clones, about nine tenths of them singletons; the top ten hold 0.83%. The sequencing sample was made of PBMCs. The source of these receptors is a woman under 30 in good health and CMV-seronegative.

The chain recombines TRBV5-4 with TRBJ2-3; 8 bases align to TRBD2. There are 15 residues in the CDR3. Germline V gene lookup returns CDR1 SGHNT and CDR2 YYREEE (reference sequence). The junction had 14 bases not matched to a gene; V was cut back by 3 bases and J by 11 bases. The CDR3 nucleotides read TGTGCCAGCAGCTCAAGCGGGTACACACGGGGGGGGCAGTATTTT. It yields the protein CASSSSGYTRGGQYF.

The chain links TRBV27 to TRBJ2-5; unclear D gene. V was shortened by 4 bases and J by 2 bases, with 11 bases between the two germline ends. Germline V gene data show CDR1 as MNHEY and CDR2 as SMNVEV (reference sequence). The CDR3 has 14 residues. This CDR3 is CASSSQLAQETQYF. The CDR3 DNA sequence: TGTGCCAGCAGTTCCCAGTTGGCTCAAGAGACCCAGTACTTC.

V is TRBV11-2 and J is TRBJ1-4; D not certain. CDR1 and CDR2 from the germline V gene are SGHAT and FQNNGV. This CDR3 is built from 19 residues. Trimming left V 0 bases short and J 0 bases short, with 17 bases between. In nucleotides, the CDR3 is TGTGCCAGCAGCTTAGATTTGTCACCTACCCATTCAACTAATGAAAAACTGTTTTTT. Translation gives CASSLDLSPTHSTNEKLFF.

The gene calls are TRBV7-6 and TRBJ2-1, with 9 nucleotides matching TRBD2. The V gene's germline CDR1 is SGHVS and CDR2 FNYEAQ. V trimming: 5 bases; J trimming: 0 bases; junction bases outside the gene matches: 5. The CDR3 covers 16 residues. Here the CDR3 reads CASSASSGSSYNEQFF. Written as DNA, the CDR3 is TGTGCCAGCAGCGCCAGTAGCGGGAGCTCCTACAATGAGCAGTTCTTC.

The chain employs TRBV25-1 and TRBJ1-1; no clear D. Germline values: CDR1 MGHDK, CDR2 SYGVNS. There are 14 residues in the CDR3. The V gene lost 4 bases and the J gene lost 0 bases, with 9 bases spanning the gap. In nucleotides, the CDR3 is TGTGCCAGCAGTGGCCCTGGAGTGAACACTGAAGCTTTCTTT. It yields the protein CASSGPGVNTEAFF. Using reference TRBV25-1 and TRBJ1-1 for the parts outside the CDR3, the full variable domain is EADIYQTPRYLVIGTGKKITLECSQTMGHDKMYWYQQDPGMELHLIHYSYGVNSTEKGDLSSESTVSRIRTEHFPLTLESARPSHTSQYLCASSGPGVNTEAFFGQGTRLTVV.

This sequence joins TRBV19 and TRBJ2-4; 9 nucleotides agree with TRBD2. J lost 8 bases, V lost 3 bases, and 14 bases had no gene match. This CDR3 has 17 residues. Germline CDR1 is LNHDA and CDR2 is SQIVND (reference sequence). The chain's CDR3 is CASSIDSGGPQGDIQYF. The CDR3 DNA follows: TGTGCCAGTAGTATCGACAGCGGGGGGCCCCAGGGGGACATTCAGTACTTC.

V and J are TRBV23-1 and TRBJ2-7; 8 bases line up with TRBD1. TRBV23-1 is an ORF for which the function is uncertain. There are 15 residues in the CDR3. Trimming at V came to 7 bases and at J to 5 bases, leaving 13 bases not matched to a gene. CDR3 residues: CASTARGQGPHEQYF. The DNA for the CDR3 is TGCGCCAGCACTGCAAGAGGACAGGGACCCCACGAGCAGTACTTC.

The rearrangement joins TRBV7-6 to TRBJ2-2; D not certain. V was clipped by 7 bases and J by 0 bases, with 6 bases between them. The CDR3 is 13 residues long. Germline assignment: CDR1 SGHVS and CDR2 FNYEAQ. CDR3 region: CASNSANTGELFF. The CDR3 nucleotides are TGTGCCAGCAATTCAGCGAACACCGGGGAGCTGTTTTTT.

The V call is TRBV7-9, the J call TRBJ1-4; the D gene is possibly TRBD1 (5 bases). This CDR3 has 15 amino acids. Deletions cut 1 base from V and 4 bases from J, with 10 bases between. Per germline, CDR1 SEHNR and CDR2 FQNEAQ (reference sequence). Here the CDR3 DNA reads TGTGCCAGCAGCTTAGGGACAACTCTTAATGAAAAACTGTTTTTT. Translation gives CASSLGTTLNEKLFF.

V usage is TRBV5-4 and J usage is TRBJ1-1; 7 bases match TRBD1. With 0 bases clipped from V and 1 base from J, the junction kept 9 bases outside the gene matches. The CDR3 covers 17 residues. Germline loops: CDR1 SGHNT, CDR2 YYREEE (reference sequence). CDR3 residues: CASSLGQGRPANTEAFF. CDR3 in DNA: TGTGCCAGCAGCTTGGGACAGGGTCGACCCGCGAACACTGAAGCTTTCTTT.

The chain recombines TRBV7-8 with TRBJ2-5, with 9 nucleotides matching TRBD2. Trimming took 4 bases from V and 2 from J; bases not matched to a gene: 2. This CDR3 spans 14 amino acids. Germline values: CDR1 SGHVS, CDR2 FQNEAQ. CDR3 region: CASSSGLAQETQYF. The CDR3 DNA reads as TGTGCCAGCAGCTCCGGACTAGCGCAAGAGACCCAGTACTTC.

This rearrangement joins TRBV7-9 to TRBJ1-4; D might be TRBD1 (6 bases). Germline V gene sequence: CDR1 SEHNR, CDR2 FQNEAQ (reference sequence). CDR3 length equals 14 residues. Trimming removed 7 bases from V and 8 bases from J, with 17 bases in between. CDR3 amino acids: CASKGVRPLEKLFF. The DNA of the CDR3 is TGTGCCAGCAAGGGGGTCAGACCCCTCGAAAAACTGTTTTTT. Complete variable domain (other parts from reference TRBV7-9 and TRBJ1-4): DTGVSQNPRHKITKRGQNVTFRCDPISEHNRLYWYRQTLGQGPEFLTYFQNEAQLEKSRLLSDRFSAERPKGSFSTLEIQRTEQGDSAMYLCASKGVRPLEKLFFGSGTQLSVL.

V is TRBV4-1 and J is TRBJ2-2, with D possibly TRBD2 on 5 matching bases. In germline, CDR1 is MGHRA, CDR2 YSYEKL. V was pared by 3 bases and J by 7 bases, with 12 bases between. This CDR3 comprises 14 residues. CDR3 sequence (DNA): TGCGCCAGCAGCCAGAGGGCCCGCGGCGGGGAGCTGTTTTTT. This encodes CASSQRARGGELFF.

The rearrangement uses TRBV27 and TRBJ2-7, with D possibly being TRBD1 (6 bases). Per germline, CDR1 MNHEY and CDR2 SMNVEV (reference sequence). CDR3 length: 13 amino acids. Trimming pared 3 bases from V and 2 bases from J, leaving 8 bases between. The CDR3 DNA sequence: TGTGCCAGCAGTTTCAACAGGGCCTACGAGCAGTACTTC. Translated, it gives CASSFNRAYEQYF.

The rearrangement joins TRBV27 to TRBJ1-1; D not resolved. V lost 3 bases and J lost 3, with 11 bases in between. The CDR3 extends over 14 amino acids. Germline V CDR1 and CDR2: MNHEY, SMNVEV (reference sequence). This chain's CDR3 is CASSFTGFDTEAFF. CDR3 sequence (DNA): TGTGCCAGCAGTTTTACCGGGTTCGACACTGAAGCTTTCTTT.

V is TRBV9 and J is TRBJ2-2; perhaps TRBD2 as D (7 bases). This CDR3 contains 15 residues. Per germline, CDR1 SGDLS and CDR2 YYNGEE. Deletions cut 6 bases from V and 4 bases from J, with 16 bases between. CDR3 in DNA: TGTGCCAGCACCGAACGGGGGGCCAGCACCGGGGAGCTGTTTTTT. It yields the protein CASTERGASTGELFF.

The chain links TRBV6-1 to TRBJ1-4; D gene uncertain. Trimming left V 6 bases short and J 6 bases short, with 17 bases between. The CDR3 totals 15 residues. The V gene's germline CDR1 is MNHNS and CDR2 SASEGT. DNA for the CDR3: TGTGCCAGCAGGAGGGTCAGGAGGGAGGATGAAAAACTGTTTTTT. It translates to CASRRVRREDEKLFF.

The chain links TRBV6-5 to TRBJ1-1; D remains ambiguous. Trimming pared 0 bases from V and 1 base from J, leaving 9 bases between. Germline lookup yields CDR1 MNHEY and CDR2 SVGAGI. The CDR3 is made up of 15 amino acids. CDR3 residues: CASSYSTQANTEAFF. The CDR3 coding sequence is TGTGCCAGCAGTTACTCGACCCAGGCGAACACTGAAGCTTTCTTT.

The chain is built from TRBV5-1 and TRBJ1-1; D unclear. CDR1 and CDR2 (germline): SGHRS, YFSETQ. Trimming took off 2 bases at V and 3 bases at J, with 11 bases between the two ends. This CDR3 has 14 residues. CDR3 DNA sequence: TGCGCCAGCAGCTTCTATACTCGGGACACTGAAGCTTTCTTT. Its translation: CASSFYTRDTEAFF.

This chain joins TRBV2 and TRBJ1-4; possible D gene TRBD1, 5 bases. There are 15 residues in the CDR3. The germline V gene encodes CDR1 SNHLY and CDR2 FYNNEI. V dropped 7 bases and J dropped 3 bases, with 15 bases sitting between them. The chain's CDR3 is CASNGPGGANEKLFF. CDR3 nucleotide sequence: TGTGCCAGCAACGGACCTGGGGGGGCTAATGAAAAACTGTTTTTT. Full variable domain (outside the CDR3, taken from reference TRBV2 and TRBJ1-4): EPEVTQTPSHQVTQMGQEVILRCVPISNHLYFYWYRQILGQKVEFLVSFYNNEISEKSEIFDDQFSVERPDGSNFTLKIRSTKLEDSAMYFCASNGPGGANEKLFFGSGTQLSVL.